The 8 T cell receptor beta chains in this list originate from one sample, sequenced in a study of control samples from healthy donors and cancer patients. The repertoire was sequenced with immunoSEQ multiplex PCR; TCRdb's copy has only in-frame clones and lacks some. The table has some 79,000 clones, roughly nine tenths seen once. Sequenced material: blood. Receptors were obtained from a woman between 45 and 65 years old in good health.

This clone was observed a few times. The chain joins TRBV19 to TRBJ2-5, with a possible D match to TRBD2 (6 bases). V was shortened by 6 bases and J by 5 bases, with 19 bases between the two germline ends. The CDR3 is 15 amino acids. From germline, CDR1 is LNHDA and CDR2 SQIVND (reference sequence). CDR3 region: CASRSRASVGETQYF. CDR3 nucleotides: TGTGCCAGTAGGTCCCGGGCTAGCGTCGGGGAGACCCAGTACTTC.

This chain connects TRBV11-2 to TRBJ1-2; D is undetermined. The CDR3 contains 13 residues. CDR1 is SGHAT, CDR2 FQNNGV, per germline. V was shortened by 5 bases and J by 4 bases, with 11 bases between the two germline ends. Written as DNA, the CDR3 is TGTGCCAGCAGCCCCGGACGGGCCTATGGCTACACCTTC. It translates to CASSPGRAYGYTF.

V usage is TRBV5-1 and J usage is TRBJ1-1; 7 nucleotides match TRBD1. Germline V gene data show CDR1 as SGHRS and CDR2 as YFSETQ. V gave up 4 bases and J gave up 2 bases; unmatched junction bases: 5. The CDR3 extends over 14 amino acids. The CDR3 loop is CASSPTGDNTEAFF. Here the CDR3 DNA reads TGCGCCAGCAGCCCTACAGGGGATAACACTGAAGCTTTCTTT.

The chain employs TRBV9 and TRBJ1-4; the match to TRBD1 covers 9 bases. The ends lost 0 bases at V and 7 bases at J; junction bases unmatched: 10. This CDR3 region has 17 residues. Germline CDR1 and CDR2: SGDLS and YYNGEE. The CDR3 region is CASSVGGTGLNVEKLFF. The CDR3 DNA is TGTGCCAGCAGCGTAGGAGGGACAGGGCTAAATGTTGAAAAACTGTTTTTT.

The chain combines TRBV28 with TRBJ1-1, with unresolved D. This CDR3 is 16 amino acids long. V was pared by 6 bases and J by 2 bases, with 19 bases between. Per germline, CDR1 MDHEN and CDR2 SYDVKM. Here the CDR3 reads CASRGNSGRSNTEAFF. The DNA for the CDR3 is TGTGCCAGCAGGGGAAATTCGGGCAGAAGTAACACTGAAGCTTTCTTT.

CDR3 in amino acids: CASTPGLAAAGEQFF. CDR3 nucleotides: TGTGCCAGCACCCCGGGACTAGCGGCAGCTGGTGAGCAGTTCTTC. The gene calls are TRBV2 and TRBJ2-1, with TRBD2 identical over 11 bases. The CDR3 has 15 amino acids. Trimming took 7 bases from V and 9 from J; bases not matched to a gene: 11. Per the germline V gene, CDR1 is SNHLY and CDR2 is FYNNEI.

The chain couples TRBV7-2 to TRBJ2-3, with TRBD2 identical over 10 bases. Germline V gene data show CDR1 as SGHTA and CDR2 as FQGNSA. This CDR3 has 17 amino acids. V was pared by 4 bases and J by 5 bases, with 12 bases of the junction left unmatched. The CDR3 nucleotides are TGTGCCAGCAGCTCAGCAACCCCTAGCGGGAGTTTAGATACGCAGTATTTT. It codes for CASSSATPSGSLDTQYF. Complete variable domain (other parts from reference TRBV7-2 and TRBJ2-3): GAGVSQSPSNKVTEKGKDVELRCDPISGHTALYWYRQSLGQGLEFLIYFQGNSAPDKSGLPSDRFSAERTGGSVSTLTIQRTQQEDSAVYLCASSSATPSGSLDTQYFGPGTRLTVL.

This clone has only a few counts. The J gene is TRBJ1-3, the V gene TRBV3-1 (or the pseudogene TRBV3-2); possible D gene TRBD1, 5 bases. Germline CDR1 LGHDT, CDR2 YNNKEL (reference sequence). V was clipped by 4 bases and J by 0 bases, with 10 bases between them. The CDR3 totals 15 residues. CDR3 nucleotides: TGTGCCAGCAGCCGGACACCCAGCTCTGGAAACACCATATATTTT. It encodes CASSRTPSSGNTIYF.